The 26 T cell receptor beta chains below come from one sample, sequenced in a study of OX40 agonist ivuxolimab in advanced cancers. Sequenced by immunoSEQ multiplex PCR; TCRdb stores in-frame clones only, minus some. The sample contains some 130,000 clones, 85% to 95% of which appear only once. The sample in question was CD4+ or CD8+ T cells sorted from blood, obtained in a trial of the OX40 agonist ivuxolimab. These receptor sequences come from an adult with an advanced solid tumor such as melanoma, head and neck, liver or kidney cancer.

J is TRBJ1-5 and V is TRBV5-1, with D uncertain. Germline CDR1 is SGHRS and CDR2 is YFSETQ. With 2 bases removed from V and 6 bases from J, the gap between germline ends came to 9 bases. The CDR3 has 13 residues. This CDR3 is CASSFEGIQPQHF. For the CDR3, the DNA is TGCGCCAGCAGCTTCGAGGGTATTCAGCCCCAGCATTTT.

The chain employs TRBV6-6 and TRBJ2-2, with 8 positions matching TRBD1. Unmatched junction bases numbered 12, after V lost 7 bases and J lost 5 bases. The CDR3 sequence is 16 residues long. The germline gives CDR1 MNHNY, CDR2 SVGAGI (reference sequence). The CDR3 sequence is CASTAYGTGGTGELFF. CDR3 DNA: TGTGCCAGCACTGCCTATGGGACAGGCGGGACCGGGGAGCTGTTTTTT.

The chain links TRBV9 to TRBJ2-2, with a weak D call TRBD1 (6 bases). The CDR3 runs 13 residues. Germline V lookup: CDR1 SGDLS, CDR2 YYNGEE. V was shortened by 4 bases and J by 6 bases, with 10 bases between the two germline ends. Written as DNA, the CDR3 is TGTGCCAGCAGCACGAGGGGGTCCGGGGAGCTGTTTTTT. It specifies CASSTRGSGELFF.

The chain employs TRBV19 and TRBJ2-2; TRBD2 matches 7 bases. Germline V gene sequence: CDR1 LNHDA, CDR2 SQIVND (reference sequence). This CDR3 is built from 18 residues. Trimming cost V 2 bases and J 3 bases; bases outside gene matches: 12. CDR3 protein: CASSILFNRGEYTGELFF. The CDR3 nucleotides are TGTGCCAGTAGTATATTGTTCAACCGGGGGGAGTACACCGGGGAGCTGTTTTTT.

The V and J genes are TRBV10-3 and TRBJ1-6; D call uncertain. Germline-derived CDR1 and CDR2 are ENHRY and SYGVKD. The CDR3 is 12 residues long. The V end was cut by 10 bases, the J end by 7 bases, with 11 bases between. The CDR3 here is CATFGENSPLHF. The CDR3 bases are TGTGCCACCTTTGGGGAAAATTCACCCCTCCACTTT.

The rearrangement links TRBV6-6 to TRBJ2-1; D may be TRBD1 or TRBD2 (7 bases each). Trimming took off 4 bases at V and 9 bases at J, with 10 bases between the two ends. The CDR3 covers 12 residues. Germline-derived CDR1 and CDR2 are MNHNY and SVGAGI (reference sequence). In DNA, the CDR3 is TGTGCCAGCAGTTCCAGGGGGGGTGAGCAGTTCTTC. This gives the protein CASSSRGGEQFF.

This chain connects TRBV10-1 to TRBJ1-3; D not resolved. Germline V gene data show CDR1 as WNHNN and CDR2 as SYGVQD (reference sequence). With 4 bases removed from V and 2 bases from J, the gap between germline ends came to 9 bases. This CDR3 has 14 amino acids. The CDR3 protein is CASSAALPGNTIYF. For the CDR3, the DNA is TGCGCCAGCAGTGCGGCTTTGCCTGGAAACACCATATATTTT.

The gene calls are TRBV6-5 and TRBJ1-2; 9 positions match TRBD1. This CDR3 has 15 amino acids. Germline V gene sequence: CDR1 MNHEY, CDR2 SVGAGI. Trimming took 5 bases from V and 7 from J; bases not matched to a gene: 11. CDR3 DNA: TGTGCCAGCAGTGCCCTAACAGGGGGCGGGGGTGGCTACACCTTC. Translated, it gives CASSALTGGGGGYTF.

V usage is TRBV6-5 and J usage is TRBJ2-5; 13 nucleotides line up with TRBD2. CDR1 is MNHEY, CDR2 SVGAGI, per germline. V lost 5 bases and J lost 4; bases outside the gene matches: 4. This CDR3 comprises 15 residues. CDR3 in amino acids: CASSPGLAGAETQYF. The CDR3 coding sequence is TGTGCCAGCAGTCCAGGACTAGCGGGAGCAGAGACCCAGTACTTC.

The V and J genes are TRBV2 and TRBJ1-2; D gene ambiguous. This CDR3 comprises 11 residues. V lost 7 bases to trimming and J lost 4 bases, with 7 bases between them. CDR1 and CDR2 (germline): SNHLY, FYNNEI. CDR3 region: CASIGGYGYTF. The CDR3 DNA sequence: TGTGCCAGCATAGGCGGCTATGGCTACACCTTC. Looking up the rest from reference TRBV2 and TRBJ1-2 gives the full variable domain: EPEVTQTPSHQVTQMGQEVILRCVPISNHLYFYWYRQILGQKVEFLVSFYNNEISEKSEIFDDQFSVERPDGSNFTLKIRSTKLEDSAMYFCASIGGYGYTFGSGTRLTVV.

Of note for this clone: The sample holds other DNA sequences that translate to the same CDR3. J is TRBJ1-2 and V is TRBV6-6; D may be TRBD1 (5 bases). CDR1 MNHNY and CDR2 SVGAGI come from the germline V gene (reference sequence). This CDR3 region has 14 residues. V was trimmed by 10 bases and J by 5 bases, leaving 20 bases between them. The CDR3: CATDGQGGAYGYTF. In DNA, the CDR3 is TGTGCCACCGACGGGCAGGGCGGAGCTTATGGCTACACCTTC.

CDR3 coding DNA: TGTGCCAGCAGCCCCGGGACTAGGAACACCGGGGAGCTGTTTTTT. It translates to CASSPGTRNTGELFF. The rearrangement links TRBV5-4 to TRBJ2-2, with TRBD2 matching over 8 bases. V shed 4 bases and J 1 base; nucleotides not matched to a gene: 3. This CDR3 comprises 15 residues. The germline CDR1 and CDR2 sequences are SGHNT and YYREEE (reference sequence).

The chain is built from TRBV7-9 and TRBJ1-3; a weak D match, TRBD1 (6 bases). The CDR3 sequence is 15 residues long. CDR1 and CDR2 (germline): SEHNR, FQNEAQ (reference sequence). V was clipped by 3 bases and J by 2 bases, with 11 bases between them. The CDR3 DNA reads as TGTGCCAGCAGCTTCACAGGGCCCACTGGAAACACCATATATTTT. Protein product: CASSFTGPTGNTIYF.

This chain links TRBV28 with TRBJ1-5, with D uncertain. CDR1 and CDR2 from the germline V gene are MDHEN and SYDVKM. This CDR3 has 11 amino acids. V was clipped by 9 bases and J by 2 bases, with 5 bases between them. The DNA for the CDR3 is TGTGCCAGTAAGGGCAATCAGCCCCAGCATTTT. It yields the protein CASKGNQPQHF.

The chain has TRBV5-6 and TRBJ1-2; TRBD1 agrees at 8 bases. The germline V gene has CDR1 SGHDT and CDR2 YYEEEE. The trim removed 4 bases at V and 5 bases at J, leaving 10 bases unmatched. The CDR3 spans 15 residues. The CDR3 sequence is CASSNSGTGPYGYTF. CDR3 DNA sequence: TGTGCCAGCAGCAATTCCGGGACAGGCCCTTATGGCTACACCTTC. The full variable domain, in which reference TRBV5-6 and TRBJ1-2 provide the parts outside the CDR3, is DAGVTQSPTHLIKTRGQQVTLRCSPKSGHDTVSWYQQALGQGPQFIFQYYEEEERQRGNFPDRFSGHQFPNYSSELNVNALLLGDSALYLCASSNSGTGPYGYTFGSGTRLTVV.

The V gene is TRBV7-2, the J gene TRBJ1-1; D remains unclear. CDR3 length: 14 amino acids. The ends were cut back, 5 bases at V and 0 bases at J, with 10 bases in the middle. Germline assignment: CDR1 SGHTA and CDR2 FQGNSA. The CDR3 loop reads CASSPRSMNTEAFF. Written as DNA, the CDR3 is TGTGCCAGCAGCCCTCGATCTATGAACACTGAAGCTTTCTTT.

This clone was detected once. The rearrangement links TRBV9 to TRBJ2-3; D remains ambiguous. Trimming stripped 3 bases from V and 0 bases from J, with 8 bases between. Per the germline V gene, CDR1 is SGDLS and CDR2 is YYNGEE. The CDR3 is 14 residues long. DNA of the CDR3: TGTGCCAGCAGCGCCGTACCTAGCACAGATACGCAGTATTTT. It codes for CASSAVPSTDTQYF.

This clone was recorded only once. The V and J genes are TRBV19 and TRBJ1-5; no definite D call. The CDR3 length is 15 residues. With 0 bases removed from V and 1 base from J, the gap between germline ends came to 7 bases. From germline, CDR1 is LNHDA and CDR2 SQIVND (reference sequence). For the CDR3, the DNA is TGTGCCAGTAGTATAGAGATGCAGAGCAATCAGCCCCAGCATTTT. This codes for CASSIEMQSNQPQHF.

The table lists this clone with a count of one. This chain uses TRBV11-2 with TRBJ2-7, with 7 nucleotides matching TRBD1. Germline CDR1 SGHAT, CDR2 FQNNGV. The CDR3 runs to 13 residues. Trimming removed 4 bases from V and 3 bases from J; junction bases left unmatched: 3. CDR3: CASSWDRGYEQYF. For the CDR3, the DNA is TGTGCCAGCAGCTGGGACAGAGGCTACGAGCAGTACTTC.

The J gene is TRBJ1-5, the V gene TRBV6-1; D uncertain. The CDR3 sequence is 14 residues long. The germline CDR1 and CDR2 sequences are MNHNS and SASEGT. V was cut by 8 bases and J by 6 bases, with 17 bases left in between. The CDR3 protein is CASCNGVGSQPQHF. The CDR3 region has the DNA TGTGCCAGCTGTAACGGGGTAGGTAGTCAGCCCCAGCATTTT.

CDR3 sequence reads: CASSLAPGQAYEQYF. The CDR3, as DNA: TGTGCCAGCAGCTTAGCCCCGGGACAGGCATACGAGCAGTACTTC. The chain carries TRBV7-7 and TRBJ2-7; 8 bases match TRBD1. This CDR3 has 15 amino acids. Germline V gene data show CDR1 as SSHAT and CDR2 as FNYEAQ (reference sequence). Germline trimming cut 0 bases from V and 4 bases from J; bases unmatched to any gene: 5.

The chain joins TRBV30 to TRBJ2-3; no definite D call. The CDR3 is 12 amino acids. Germline V gives CDR1 GTSNPN, CDR2 SVGIG (reference sequence). Trimming left V 5 bases short and J 0 bases short, with 6 bases between. The CDR3 protein is CAWEGSTDTQYF. CDR3 DNA: TGTGCCTGGGAAGGGAGCACAGATACGCAGTATTTT.

The V and J genes are TRBV5-1 and TRBJ2-5; possibly TRBD2 for D (6 bases). With 4 bases removed from V and 2 bases from J, the gap between germline ends came to 24 bases. CDR3 length: 18 amino acids. Germline V gives CDR1 SGHRS, CDR2 YFSETQ. The CDR3 DNA reads TGCGCCAGCAGCACCAATCCTCCTGGCGGGAACCTGCAAGAGACCCAGTACTTC. Translation gives CASSTNPPGGNLQETQYF.

This rearrangement joins TRBV5-1 to TRBJ2-3; no firm D call. CDR3 size: 16 residues. Between the trimmed V and J ends, which lost 0 bases and 0 bases, there was a span of 11 bases. Germline-derived CDR1 and CDR2 are SGHRS and YFSETQ. The CDR3 DNA reads TGCGCCAGCAGCTTGGAGCAAGGCCCTAGCACAGATACGCAGTATTTT. This translates into CASSLEQGPSTDTQYF.

This chain connects TRBV5-1 to TRBJ2-1; D gene unclear. V lost 1 base, J lost 6 bases, and 11 bases lay in between. Germline V gives CDR1 SGHRS, CDR2 YFSETQ. The CDR3 totals 14 residues. The chain's CDR3 is CASSLLDEGNEQFF. DNA of the CDR3: TGCGCCAGCAGCTTGCTAGATGAAGGCAATGAGCAGTTCTTC.

The rearrangement uses TRBV18 and TRBJ2-7, with a tentative D call TRBD1 (6 bases). This CDR3 has 14 residues. V shed 5 bases and J shed 1 base, with 12 bases lying between them. Germline V gene lookup returns CDR1 KGHSH and CDR2 LQKENI. CDR3 DNA sequence: TGTGCCAGCTCATTCGCCAGGGGTTCCTACGAGCAGTACTTC. Amino acid sequence: CASSFARGSYEQYF.